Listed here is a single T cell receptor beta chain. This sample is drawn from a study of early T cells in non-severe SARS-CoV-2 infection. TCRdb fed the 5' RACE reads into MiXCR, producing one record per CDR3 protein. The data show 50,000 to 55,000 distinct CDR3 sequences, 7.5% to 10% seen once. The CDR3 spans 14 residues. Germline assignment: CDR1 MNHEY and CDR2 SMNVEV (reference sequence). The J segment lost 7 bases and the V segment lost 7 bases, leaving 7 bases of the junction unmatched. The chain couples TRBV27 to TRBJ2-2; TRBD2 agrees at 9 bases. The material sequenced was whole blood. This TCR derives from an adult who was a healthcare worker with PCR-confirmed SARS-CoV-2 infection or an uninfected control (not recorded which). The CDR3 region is CASNLSGRIGELFF. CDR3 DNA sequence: TGTGCCAGCAACCTTAGCGGGAGAATCGGGGAGCTGTTTTTT.